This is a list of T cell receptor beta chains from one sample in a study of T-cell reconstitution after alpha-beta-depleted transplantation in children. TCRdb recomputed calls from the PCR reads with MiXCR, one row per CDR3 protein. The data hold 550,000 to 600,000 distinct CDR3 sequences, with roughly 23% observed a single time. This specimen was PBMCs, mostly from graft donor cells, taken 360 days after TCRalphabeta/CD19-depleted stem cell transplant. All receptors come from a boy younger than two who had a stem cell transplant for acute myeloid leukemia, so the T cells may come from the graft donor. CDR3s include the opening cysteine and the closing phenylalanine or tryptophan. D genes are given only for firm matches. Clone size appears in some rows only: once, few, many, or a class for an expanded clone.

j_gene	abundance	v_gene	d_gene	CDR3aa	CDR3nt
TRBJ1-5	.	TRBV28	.	CATALGVPQHF	TGTGCCACGGCCCTAGGCGTGCCCCAGCATTTT
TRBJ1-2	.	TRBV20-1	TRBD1	CSASPPVPGQGGNGYTF	TGCAGTGCTAGTCCCCCCGTTCCGGGACAGGGGGGGAATGGCTACACCTTC
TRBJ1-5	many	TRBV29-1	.	CSVAWGNQPQHF	TGCAGCGTTGCGTGGGGAAATCAGCCCCAGCATTTT
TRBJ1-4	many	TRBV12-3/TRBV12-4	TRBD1	CASSPAGGYEKLFF	TGTGCCAGCAGCCCCGCAGGGGGCTATGAAAAACTGTTTTTT
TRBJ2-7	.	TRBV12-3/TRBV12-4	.	CASSFYNGPYEQYF	TGTGCCAGCAGTTTTTATAACGGTCCCTACGAGCAGTACTTC
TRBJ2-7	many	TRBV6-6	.	CASSLRGNYEQYF	TGTGCCAGCAGTTTGCGGGGTAACTACGAGCAGTACTTC
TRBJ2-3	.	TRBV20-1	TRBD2	CSAIAGGGTDTQYF	TGCAGTGCCATAGCTGGGGGGGGCACAGATACGCAGTATTTT
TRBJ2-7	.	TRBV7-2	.	CASSLESGGRSYEQYF	TGTGCCAGCAGCTTAGAGTCCGGGGGCAGGTCCTACGAGCAGTACTTC
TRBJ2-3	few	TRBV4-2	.	CASSQAPLGTDTQYF	TGTGCCAGCAGCCAAGCCCCGCTAGGCACAGATACGCAGTATTTT
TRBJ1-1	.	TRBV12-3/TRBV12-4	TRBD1	CASSLWTKGAGTEAFF	TGTGCCAGCAGTTTATGGACTAAGGGGGCTGGGACTGAAGCTTTCTTT
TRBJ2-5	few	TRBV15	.	CATRTEGQGGRKTQYF	TGTGCCACCAGAACCGAAGGACAGGGAGGGAGAAAGACCCAGTACTTC
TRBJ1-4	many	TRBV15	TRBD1	CATSRDYNRGGPNEKLFF	TGTGCCACCAGCAGAGATTACAACAGGGGAGGACCTAATGAAAAACTGTTTTTT
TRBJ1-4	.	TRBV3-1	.	CASSRVATNEKLFF	TGTGCCAGCAGTCGAGTTGCAACTAATGAAAAACTGTTTTTT
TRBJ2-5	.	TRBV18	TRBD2	CASSPKPTSGGGAETQYF	TGTGCCAGCTCACCGAAGCCGACTAGCGGAGGGGGTGCAGAGACCCAGTACTTC
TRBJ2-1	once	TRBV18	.	CASSILDIGSSYNEQFF	TGTGCCAGCTCAATACTTGATATAGGGAGCTCCTACAATGAGCAGTTCTTC
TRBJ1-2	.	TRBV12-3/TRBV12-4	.	CASNFRLGYGYTF	TGTGCCAGCAACTTTAGGTTGGGATATGGCTACACCTTC
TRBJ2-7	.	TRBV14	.	CASSQISIYEQYF	TGTGCCAGCAGCCAAATCTCCATCTACGAGCAGTACTTC
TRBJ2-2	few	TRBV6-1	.	CASSERLTFNTGELFF	TGTGCCAGCAGTGAACGACTAACGTTCAACACCGGGGAGCTGTTTTTT
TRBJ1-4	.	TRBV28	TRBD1	CATKSGTELFF	TGTGCCACAAAATCCGGGACAGAACTGTTTTTT
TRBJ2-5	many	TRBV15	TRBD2	CATRGLAGDGGTQYF	TGTGCCACCCGGGGACTAGCGGGGGATGGTGGGACCCAGTACTTC
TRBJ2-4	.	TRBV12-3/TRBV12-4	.	CASSSLTSGDIQYF	TGTGCCAGCAGTTCTTTGACTAGTGGGGACATTCAGTACTTC
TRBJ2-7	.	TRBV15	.	CATSPGTTYEQYF	TGTGCCACCAGCCCAGGAACGACCTACGAGCAGTACTTC
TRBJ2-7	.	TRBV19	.	CASSTRTSSYEQYF	TGTGCCAGTAGTACCAGGACATCGTCCTACGAGCAGTACTTC
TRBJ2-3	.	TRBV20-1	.	CSASNRGRSTDTQYF	TGCAGTGCTAGTAATCGCGGGCGCAGCACAGATACGCAGTATTTT
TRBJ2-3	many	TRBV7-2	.	CASSLSVSVRGSTQYF	TGTGCCAGCAGTCTTAGTGTAAGCGTTCGCGGTAGTACGCAGTATTTT
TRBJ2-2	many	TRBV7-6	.	CASETGRGTGELFF	TGTGCCAGCGAGACAGGGCGGGGAACCGGGGAGCTGTTTTTT
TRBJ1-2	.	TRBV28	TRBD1	CASSNIPGTDGYGYTF	TGTGCCAGCAGTAATATCCCCGGGACAGACGGATATGGCTACACCTTC
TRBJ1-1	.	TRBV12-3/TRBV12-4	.	CASTYPTGPEAFF	TGTGCCAGCACCTACCCCACAGGGCCTGAAGCTTTCTTT
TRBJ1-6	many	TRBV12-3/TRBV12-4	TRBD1	CASRSTGGSGSPLHF	TGTGCCAGCAGATCAACAGGGGGCAGCGGCTCACCCCTCCACTTT
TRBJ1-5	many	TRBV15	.	CATSRDFSNQPQHF	TGTGCCACCAGCAGAGATTTTAGCAATCAGCCCCAGCATTTT
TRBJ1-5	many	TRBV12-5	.	CASGHAIRQADQPQHF	TGTGCTAGTGGCCACGCAATCCGACAGGCTGATCAGCCCCAGCATTTT
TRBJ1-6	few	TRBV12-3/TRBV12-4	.	CASSLNLIPLHF	TGTGCCAGCAGCCTTAACCTCATCCCCCTCCACTTT
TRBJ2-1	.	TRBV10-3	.	CAISESLEGYNEQFF	TGTGCCATCAGTGAGTCTCTAGAGGGCTACAATGAGCAGTTCTTC
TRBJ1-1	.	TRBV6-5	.	CASSYGSRSATEAFF	TGTGCCAGCAGTTACGGGTCCAGGTCGGCCACTGAAGCTTTCTTT
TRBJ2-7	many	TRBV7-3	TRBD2	CASSLTGGTSVYEQYF	TGTGCCAGCAGCTTGACCGGGGGGACTAGCGTCTACGAGCAGTACTTC
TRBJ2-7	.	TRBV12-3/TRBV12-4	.	CASSFAWEQYF	TGTGCCAGCAGTTTTGCCTGGGAGCAGTACTTC
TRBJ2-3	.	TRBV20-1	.	CSASGGDTQYF	TGCAGTGCTAGTGGCGGGGATACGCAGTATTTT
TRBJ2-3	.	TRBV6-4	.	CASSDSKYSPDTQYF	TGTGCCAGCAGTGACTCGAAATACAGCCCAGATACGCAGTATTTT
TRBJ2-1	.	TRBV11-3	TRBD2	CASSPGLAGPSNEQFF	TGTGCCAGCAGCCCCGGACTAGCGGGACCTTCAAATGAGCAGTTCTTC
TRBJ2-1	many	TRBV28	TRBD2	CASSSPTSASSYNEQFF	TGTGCCAGCAGTTCCCCGACTAGCGCAAGCTCCTACAATGAGCAGTTCTTC
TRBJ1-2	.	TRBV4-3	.	CASSQSLRDHGYTF	TGCGCCAGCAGCCAAAGCCTCCGGGACCATGGCTACACCTTC
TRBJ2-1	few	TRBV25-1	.	CARLLALQFF	TGTGCCAGGCTCCTAGCGCTCCAGTTCTTC
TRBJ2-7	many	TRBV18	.	CASSPPDLGIGEQYF	TGTGCCAGCTCACCACCTGACCTGGGAATAGGCGAGCAGTACTTC
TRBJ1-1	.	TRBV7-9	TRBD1	CASSRIGTGLNTEAFF	TGTGCCAGCAGCCGAATAGGGACAGGGTTGAACACTGAAGCTTTCTTT
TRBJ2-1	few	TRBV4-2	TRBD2	CASRHSGLAVETSYNEQFF	TGTGCCAGCAGGCACTCGGGACTAGCGGTGGAAACGTCCTACAATGAGCAGTTCTTC
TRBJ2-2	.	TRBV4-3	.	CASSVGRVNTGELFF	TGCGCCAGCAGCGTGGGACGGGTGAACACCGGGGAGCTGTTTTTT
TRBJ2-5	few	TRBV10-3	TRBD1	CAISESGTGGETQYF	TGTGCCATCAGTGAGTCGGGGACAGGAGGAGAGACCCAGTACTTC
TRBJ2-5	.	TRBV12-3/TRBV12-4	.	CASSPQPGWETQYF	TGTGCCAGCAGCCCCCAGCCGGGGTGGGAGACCCAGTACTTC